A selection of T cell receptor beta chains follows, all from one sample in a study of blood T cells in healthy people across ages. TCRdb re-analysed the 5' RACE reads in MiXCR, keeping a single row per CDR3 protein. Among around 1.5 million distinct CDR3 sequences listed, 42% were seen once. The sequencing input was blood. The receptors derive from a young woman in good health. Both conserved end residues are part of each CDR3. D genes are given only for firm matches. A clone size is listed for some rows: how often the clone was seen (once, few, many), or a class if it is expanded.

abundance	d_gene	v_gene	j_gene	CDR3aa	CDR3nt
few	TRBD2	TRBV20-1	TRBJ2-3	CSATKPPGLGTGDTQYF	TGCAGTGCTACTAAACCCCCGGGACTAGGAACCGGGGATACGCAGTATTTT
-	TRBD2	TRBV29-1	TRBJ2-1	CSATGTSGAGEQFF	TGCAGCGCCACCGGGACTAGCGGGGCTGGGGAGCAGTTCTTC
once	TRBD1	TRBV27	TRBJ2-7	CASSFLPGQRSSYEQYF	TGTGCCAGCAGTTTCCTGCCGGGACAGCGGAGCTCCTACGAGCAGTACTTC
-	-	TRBV12-3/TRBV12-4	TRBJ2-4	CASSPWGKIAKNIQYF	TGTGCCAGCAGCCCGTGGGGCAAGATAGCCAAAAACATTCAGTACTTC
-	TRBD2	TRBV20-1	TRBJ2-5	CSAREASGVGQETQYF	TGCAGTGCTAGAGAAGCTAGCGGGGTTGGTCAAGAGACCCAGTACTTC
once	TRBD2	TRBV3-1	TRBJ2-3	CASSQAGTSGEDTQYF	TGTGCCAGCAGCCAAGCGGGGACTAGCGGGGAAGATACGCAGTATTTT
few	-	TRBV19	TRBJ1-1	CASKGSTEAFF	TGTGCCAGTAAAGGGTCCACTGAAGCTTTCTTT
-	TRBD2	TRBV27	TRBJ2-3	CASSSPSAGGLDTQYF	TGTGCCAGCAGTTCCCCGTCCGCGGGGGGGCTAGATACGCAGTATTTT
-	TRBD2	TRBV6-5	TRBJ2-1	CASSRGLASYNEQFF	TGTGCCAGCAGCCGGGGACTAGCGTCCTACAATGAGCAGTTCTTC
-	-	TRBV6-5	TRBJ2-5	CASSYSSGDYERYF	TGTGCCAGCAGTTATTCTTCAGGAGATTACGAGCGGTACTTC
-	TRBD1	TRBV2	TRBJ2-6	CASGPPTKTGGYSGANVLTF	TGTGCCAGCGGCCCTCCCACTAAGACAGGGGGTTACTCTGGGGCCAACGTCCTGACTTTC
-	-	TRBV25-1	TRBJ2-1	CASSGDGLAAYNEQFF	TGTGCCAGCAGTGGGGACGGGCTGGCGGCCTACAATGAGCAGTTCTTC
-	-	TRBV27	TRBJ2-1	CASSPQGPIHEQFF	TGTGCCAGCAGTCCACAGGGACCAATTCATGAGCAGTTCTTC
-	TRBD1	TRBV4-2	TRBJ2-2	CASSHDDRDTGELFF	TGTGCCAGCAGCCATGACGACAGGGACACCGGGGAGCTGTTTTTT
-	-	TRBV5-5	TRBJ2-7	CASSLRRVASYEQYF	TGTGCCAGCAGCTTGAGACGGGTTGCCTCCTACGAGCAGTACTTC
-	TRBD1	TRBV28	TRBJ1-1	CASSFSTGGAFF	TGTGCCAGCAGTTTCTCCACAGGGGGAGCTTTCTTT
few	-	TRBV5-1	TRBJ2-7	CASSRLSTYEQYF	TGCGCCAGCAGCCGTTTGTCTACCTACGAGCAGTACTTC
few	TRBD1	TRBV25-1	TRBJ1-4	CASGDRGGLGEKLFF	TGTGCCAGCGGGGACAGGGGAGGATTAGGTGAAAAACTGTTTTTT
-	TRBD2	TRBV27	TRBJ2-7	CASSRRTSGGTYEQYF	TGTGCCAGCAGTCGAAGGACTAGCGGGGGAACCTACGAGCAGTACTTC
-	TRBD2	TRBV6-2/TRBV6-3	TRBJ2-4	CASRRGTSGSPLEQYF	TGTGCCAGCAGACGCGGGACTAGCGGGAGCCCCTTGGAGCAGTACTTC
-	-	TRBV11-2	TRBJ2-3	CASSLDVLTADTQYF	TGTGCCAGCAGCTTAGATGTCCTCACGGCAGATACGCAGTATTTT
-	TRBD1	TRBV24-1	TRBJ2-1	CATGTFGTGYNEQFF	TGTGCCACCGGGACCTTCGGGACAGGGTACAATGAGCAGTTCTTC
many	-	TRBV12-3/TRBV12-4	TRBJ1-1	CASSLGVLNTEAFF	TGTGCCAGCAGTTTAGGGGTCCTGAACACTGAAGCTTTCTTT
-	-	TRBV7-2	TRBJ2-5	CASSTTVGTQYF	TGTGCCAGCAGCACGACTGTCGGGACCCAGTACTTC
-	-	TRBV29-1	TRBJ2-5	CSVIATNRDTGETQYF	TGCAGCGTAATAGCGACCAACCGGGACACAGGAGAGACCCAGTACTTC
many	-	TRBV2	TRBJ2-7	CASSEGGNYEQYF	TGTGCCAGCAGTGAGGGCGGAAACTACGAGCAGTACTTC
-	TRBD1	TRBV4-2	TRBJ1-2	CASSQGQTGGMRGYTF	TGTGCCAGCAGCCAAGGCCAGACAGGGGGGATGAGGGGCTACACCTTC
-	-	TRBV5-1	TRBJ2-5	CASSFRTGEEETQYF	TGCGCCAGCAGCTTCCGAACAGGGGAGGAAGAGACCCAGTACTTC
few	TRBD2	TRBV7-9	TRBJ2-7	CASKAGSSYEQYF	TGTGCCAGCAAAGCGGGGAGCTCCTACGAGCAGTACTTC
-	TRBD1	TRBV6-4	TRBJ2-2	CASGPSAGTGNTGELFF	TGTGCCAGTGGCCCATCAGCCGGGACAGGGAACACCGGGGAGCTGTTTTTT
-	TRBD1	TRBV12-3/TRBV12-4	TRBJ1-2	CASSLHQGADGYTF	TGTGCCAGCAGTTTACATCAGGGGGCGGATGGCTACACCTTC
-	TRBD1	TRBV2	TRBJ1-4	CASTTNPREGQGSEKLFF	TGTGCCAGCACTACAAACCCCCGCGAGGGACAGGGAAGTGAAAAACTGTTTTTT
-	-	TRBV20-1	TRBJ1-2	CSARDFGRYYGYTF	TGCAGTGCTAGAGATTTCGGCCGCTACTATGGCTACACCTTC
few	-	TRBV7-8	TRBJ1-2	CASSLAGERGYTF	TGTGCCAGCAGCTTGGCAGGGGAAAGGGGCTACACCTTC
-	-	TRBV25-1	TRBJ1-3	CASSARGRVSGNTIYF	TGTGCCAGCAGTGCCAGGGGAAGGGTCTCTGGAAACACCATATATTTT
-	-	TRBV3-1	TRBJ1-2	CASSHLEGYTF	TGTGCCAGCAGCCACCTCGAGGGCTACACCTTC
-	-	TRBV27	TRBJ2-3	CASSFSDTDTQYF	TGTGCCAGCAGTTTTTCTGACACAGATACGCAGTATTTT